What follows are 26 T cell receptor beta chains derived from one specimen sequenced in a study of molecular identifiers for immune sequencing clone quantification. TCRdb re-called the PCR reads with MiXCR, one entry per CDR3 protein. The sample carries approximately 37,000 distinct CDR3 sequences, roughly 19% recorded once. Sequenced material: naive CD8+ T cells from blood, with Jurkat cell RNA spiked in. Specified subset: FACS-sorted CD8+CD4-CCR7+CD45RA+ naive T cells. The receptors shown here come from a human donor in good health. Some libraries in this study had Jurkat cell RNA spiked in.

There are many counts of this clonotype. The V call is TRBV6-5, the J call TRBJ1-5, with 10 bases aligning to TRBD1. V lost 8 bases to trimming and J lost 7 bases; unmatched junction nucleotides: 8. Germline values: CDR1 MNHEY, CDR2 SVGAGI. The CDR3 has 14 amino acids. CDR3: CASSPGQGYQPQHF. CDR3 in DNA: TGTGCCAGCTCCCCGGGACAGGGGTACCAGCCCCAGCATTTT.

Note on this clonotype: This may stem from a read error, because a much larger clone lies one nucleotide away. V gene TRBV10-3 combines with J gene TRBJ2-5, with D tentatively TRBD2 (6 bases). The ends were cut back, 2 bases at V and 5 bases at J, with 6 bases in the middle. The V gene's germline CDR1 is ENHRY and CDR2 SYGVKD. CDR3 size: 12 residues. CDR3 amino acids: CAISEREETQYF. In nucleotides, the CDR3 is TGTGCCATCAGTGAGCGGGAGGAGACCCAGTACTTC.

This clonotype occurred many times. The chain joins TRBV13 to TRBJ2-7; no clear D gene. The CDR3 covers 14 residues. Germline-derived CDR1 and CDR2 are PRHDT and FYEKMQ (reference sequence). Trimming pared 0 bases from V and 0 bases from J, leaving 6 bases between. The CDR3 DNA follows: TGTGCCAGCAGCTTAGGGTGGGGCTCCTACGAGCAGTACTTC. It is translated as CASSLGWGSYEQYF.

This clonotype showed up many times. This chain connects TRBV11-2 to TRBJ2-7; 7 bases are shared with TRBD2. Germline assignment: CDR1 SGHAT and CDR2 FQNNGV. This CDR3 contains 13 residues. V shed 5 bases, J shed 7 bases, and the junction held 8 bases outside the gene matches. The CDR3 is CASSAGRVGEQYF. CDR3 DNA sequence: TGTGCCAGCAGCGCGGGGAGGGTAGGAGAGCAGTACTTC. The entire variable domain, with the rest obtained from reference TRBV11-2 and TRBJ2-7, is as follows: EAGVAQSPRYKIIEKRQSVAFWCNPISGHATLYWYQQILGQGPKLLIQFQNNGVVDDSQLPKDRFSAERLKGVDSTLKIQPAKLEDSAVYLCASSAGRVGEQYFGPGTRLTVT.

This clonotype was picked up many times. This sequence joins TRBV27 and TRBJ2-5; D is possibly TRBD1 (5 bases). The V end was cut by 3 bases, the J end by 5 bases, with 19 bases between. Germline CDR1 MNHEY, CDR2 SMNVEV (reference sequence). The CDR3 runs to 16 residues. In DNA, the CDR3 is TGTGCCAGCAGTTTCTTAGGGCAGGGAAGTTGGGAGACCCAGTACTTC. This encodes CASSFLGQGSWETQYF.

This clonotype was recorded a few times. The rearrangement links TRBV5-1 to TRBJ1-1, with a tentative D call TRBD1 (6 bases). The CDR3 runs 15 residues. The V end lost 3 bases, the J end lost 4 bases, and 16 bases lay between the germline ends. Germline V gene lookup returns CDR1 SGHRS and CDR2 YFSETQ. CDR3 loop: CASSSEAGVLTEAFF. DNA for the CDR3: TGCGCCAGCAGCTCGGAGGCAGGGGTACTCACTGAAGCTTTCTTT. Filled out from reference TRBV5-1 and TRBJ1-1, the complete variable domain reads KAGVTQTPRYLIKTRGQQVTLSCSPISGHRSVSWYQQTPGQGLQFLFEYFSETQRNKGNFPGRFSGRQFSNSRSEMNVSTLELGDSALYLCASSSEAGVLTEAFFGQGTRLTVV.

The chain has TRBV9 and TRBJ2-6; possibly TRBD1 for D (5 bases). The germline V gene has CDR1 SGDLS and CDR2 YYNGEE. The CDR3 spans 17 residues. Trimming cost V 2 bases and J 0 bases, with 12 bases left between them. The CDR3 region has the DNA TGTGCCAGCAGCGTCGAGTACAGGACCTCTGGGGCCAACGTCCTGACTTTC. Its protein product is CASSVEYRTSGANVLTF.

This clonotype appeared many times. This chain connects TRBV5-4 to TRBJ2-5; 8 bases map to TRBD2. V trimming: 4 bases; J trimming: 0 bases; junction bases outside the gene matches: 2. The germline V gene encodes CDR1 SGHNT and CDR2 YYREEE (reference sequence). The length of the CDR3 is 14 residues. CDR3 nucleotides: TGTGCCAGCAGCGTACTAGCGGACCAAGAGACCCAGTACTTC. Translating gives CASSVLADQETQYF.

This clonotype was recorded many times. The V and J genes are TRBV27 and TRBJ2-5; D is ambiguous. Trimming pared 5 bases from V and 4 bases from J, leaving 14 bases between. In germline, CDR1 is MNHEY, CDR2 SMNVEV (reference sequence). This CDR3 is built from 14 residues. Written as DNA, the CDR3 is TGTGCCAGCAGTCTCATATACCCCCCAGAGACCCAGTACTTC. Protein sequence: CASSLIYPPETQYF.

This clonotype was observed many times. V usage is TRBV27 and J usage is TRBJ2-7; D gene unclear. The CDR3 sequence is 13 residues long. V lost 3 bases and J 6 bases, leaving 12 bases between the germline ends. Germline-derived CDR1 and CDR2 are MNHEY and SMNVEV (reference sequence). This chain's CDR3 is CASSFSVGFEQYF. CDR3 in DNA: TGTGCCAGCAGTTTTTCCGTGGGGTTCGAGCAGTACTTC.

This clonotype was detected many times. The chain employs TRBV4-3 and TRBJ1-1, with unresolved D. Germline assignment: CDR1 LGHNA and CDR2 YSLEER. V shed 4 bases and J shed 1 base, with 10 bases lying between them. CDR3 length: 14 amino acids. The CDR3 nucleotides read TGCGCCAGCAGCCGAAGCCCAGGGAACACTGAAGCTTTCTTT. This encodes CASSRSPGNTEAFF.

This clonotype was seen ten or more times. Written as DNA, the CDR3 is TGTGCCAGCAGCGTAGCCATCAGAGGCTCTGGAAACACCATATATTTT. As protein: CASSVAIRGSGNTIYF. This chain links TRBV9 with TRBJ1-3; D call uncertain. CDR1 is SGDLS, CDR2 YYNGEE, per germline. The length of the CDR3 is 16 residues. Trimming took off 0 bases at V and 0 bases at J, with 10 bases between the two ends. The complete variable domain, with remaining parts taken from reference TRBV9 and TRBJ1-3, reads DSGVTQTPKHLITATGQRVTLRCSPRSGDLSVYWYQQSLDQGLQFLIQYYNGEERAKGNILERFSAQQFPDLHSELNLSSLELGDSALYFCASSVAIRGSGNTIYFGEGSWLTVV.

Only a few counts were recorded for this clonotype. It may be a read error: a sequence one base away is much more abundant. The V and J genes are TRBV11-2 and TRBJ2-3; no reliable D call. Trimming shortened V by 5 bases and J by 2 bases, and 14 bases separated the two germline ends. Germline CDR1 SGHAT, CDR2 FQNNGV. The CDR3 consists of 15 residues. This CDR3 reads CASSPLGNPTDTQYF. In nucleotides, the CDR3 is TGTGCCAGCAGCCCCCTGGGGAACCCCACAGATACGCAGTATTTT. The full variable domain, its missing parts supplied by reference TRBV11-2 and TRBJ2-3, is EAGVAQSPRYKIIEKRQSVAFWCNPISGHATLYWYQQILGQGPKLLIQFQNNGVVDDSQLPKDRFSAERLKGVDSTLKIQPAKLEDSAVYLCASSPLGNPTDTQYFGPGTRLTVL.

The table lists this clonotype with many counts. J is TRBJ1-5 and V is TRBV20-1; 7 nucleotides line up with TRBD1. This CDR3 has 18 amino acids. Germline CDR1 DFQATT, CDR2 SNEGSKA (reference sequence). Losses at the gene ends were 0 bases for V and 1 base for J; bases not matched to a gene: 12. For the CDR3, the DNA is TGCAGTGCTAGAGATTGGAGGAGGGGGCGGGCGAGCAATCAGCCCCAGCATTTT. It translates to CSARDWRRGRASNQPQHF.

The chain has TRBV2 and TRBJ2-3, with D unresolved. Germline values: CDR1 SNHLY, CDR2 FYNNEI. The CDR3 spans 13 residues. Between the trimmed V and J ends, which lost 2 bases and 2 bases, there was a span of 5 bases. CDR3 sequence: CASSEYYTDTQYF. In DNA, the CDR3 is TGTGCCAGCAGTGAATACTACACAGATACGCAGTATTTT.

This clonotype has at least ten counts. This CDR3 is CASSYNSGGAYEQYF. The CDR3 DNA reads TGTGCCAGCAGTTACAATAGCGGGGGGGCCTACGAGCAGTACTTC. The J gene is TRBJ2-7, the V gene TRBV6-6; 11 bases are a match to TRBD2. This CDR3 is 15 amino acids long. Trimming took 2 bases from V and 2 from J; bases not matched to a gene: 2. Per the germline V gene, CDR1 is MNHNY and CDR2 is SVGAGI (reference sequence).

The rearrangement joins TRBV29-1 to TRBJ2-1; D tentatively reads TRBD1 or TRBD2 (6 bases each). The CDR3 has 12 amino acids. The V gene lost 6 bases and the J gene lost 13 bases, with 19 bases spanning the gap. In germline, CDR1 is SQVTM, CDR2 ANQGSEA. Here the CDR3 reads CSVTSRETGQFF. CDR3 nucleotide sequence: TGCAGCGTCACCTCCCGGGAGACAGGACAGTTCTTC.

This clonotype appeared many times. The chain is built from TRBV6-2 or TRBV6-3 and TRBJ2-1, with D maybe TRBD2 (5 bases). V lost 2 bases to trimming and J lost 7 bases, with 15 bases between them. The CDR3 spans 15 residues. Germline V lookup: CDR1 MNHEY, CDR2 SVGEGT. The CDR3 DNA reads as TGTGCCAGCAGTTACCCCCAGTCCGGGGTAAATGAGCAGTTCTTC. Protein: CASSYPQSGVNEQFF.

In the case of this clonotype: A much larger clonotype is one base distant, so this may be a read error. The chain uses TRBV7-9 and TRBJ2-7; D gene unclear. Germline V gene data show CDR1 as SEHNR and CDR2 as FQNEAQ (reference sequence). V was clipped by 5 bases and J by 0 bases, with 14 bases between them. The CDR3 spans 15 residues. The CDR3 reads CASSRMASVSYEQYF. CDR3 sequence (DNA): TGTGCCAGCAGCCGAATGGCGAGTGTCTCCTACGAGCAGTACTTC.

Ten or more counts support this clonotype. This chain joins TRBV19 and TRBJ2-3; 9 nucleotides agree with TRBD1. V shed 5 bases, J shed 3 bases, and the junction held 3 bases outside the gene matches. The CDR3 is 14 residues long. CDR1 is LNHDA, CDR2 SQIVND, per germline (reference sequence). The CDR3 DNA follows: TGTGCCAGTAGTTACGGGACAGGGACAGATACGCAGTATTTT. This codes for CASSYGTGTDTQYF.

This clonotype was counted many times. The V and J genes are TRBV4-1 and TRBJ2-7; D might be TRBD1 (5 bases). Germline V gene data show CDR1 as MGHRA and CDR2 as YSYEKL. The CDR3 runs to 17 residues. Trimming pared 0 bases from V and 3 bases from J, leaving 18 bases between. Written as DNA, the CDR3 is TGCGCCAGCAGCCAAGATGGGGCAGGGAAAGGCCTCTACGAGCAGTACTTC. Its translation: CASSQDGAGKGLYEQYF.

In its sample, this clonotype was seen many times. The V gene is TRBV6-2 or TRBV6-3, the J gene TRBJ1-1; D is undetermined. Looked up from germline, CDR1 is MNHEY and CDR2 is SVGEGT. Trimming pared 6 bases from V and 2 bases from J, leaving 13 bases between. The CDR3 extends over 14 amino acids. Here the CDR3 DNA reads TGTGCCAGCAGGCAAGCACAGTTCAACACTGAAGCTTTCTTT. Translation gives CASRQAQFNTEAFF.

This clonotype was picked up many times. The V call is TRBV27, the J call TRBJ2-5; D unclear. The germline V gene has CDR1 MNHEY and CDR2 SMNVEV (reference sequence). The CDR3 runs 13 residues. V was trimmed by 5 bases and J by 1 base, leaving 8 bases between them. The DNA of the CDR3 is TGTGCCAGCAGTACTCGTCGCCAAGAGACCCAGTACTTC. Residues: CASSTRRQETQYF.

This clonotype has a count of ten or more. V usage is TRBV30 and J usage is TRBJ2-3; D tentatively fits TRBD1 or TRBD2 (6 bases each). Germline loops: CDR1 GTSNPN, CDR2 SVGIG (reference sequence). V lost 0 bases to trimming and J lost 1 base, with 11 bases between them. This CDR3 is 15 amino acids long. CDR3 region: CAWSVGGSGTDTQYF. CDR3 coding DNA: TGTGCCTGGAGTGTAGGGGGGAGTGGCACAGATACGCAGTATTTT.

This clonotype appeared many times. Here the CDR3 reads CASSPRGLFYGYTF. The CDR3, as DNA: TGTGCCAGCAGCCCCAGGGGGCTTTTCTATGGCTACACCTTC. The rearrangement links TRBV14 to TRBJ1-2; 8 positions agree with TRBD1. The V segment lost 4 bases and the J segment 4 bases; nucleotides outside the gene matches: 5. This CDR3 spans 14 amino acids. The V gene's germline CDR1 is SGHDN and CDR2 FVKESK.

This clonotype has a count of ten or more. V usage is TRBV27 and J usage is TRBJ2-7; D possibly corresponds to TRBD2 (6 bases). The CDR3 spans 15 residues. Looked up from germline, CDR1 is MNHEY and CDR2 is SMNVEV (reference sequence). The V end was cut by 3 bases, the J end by 1 base, with 13 bases between. The DNA of the CDR3 is TGTGCCAGCAGTTTCCGGGGGATTGGGTCCTACGAGCAGTACTTC. Protein: CASSFRGIGSYEQYF.